The entry below describes one TCR beta chain. The table lists this clone with many counts. Its antigen is still unknown. Base qualities are not at hand, and no much larger clone is one base apart. The entire isolated RNA was reverse transcribed using the High Capacity cDNA Reverse Transcription Kit, and thus expressed TCRB transcripts were sequenced. Deep immunoSEQ sequencing was applied to naive, central memory and regulatory T cell samples, giving an average of around 3.8 million total reads per sample. Sorted cells were lysed in RLT buffer and RNA was extracted with DNase-treated RNeasy Micro or Mini kits, depending on cell number. Each cell subset was processed on its own to prevent cross-contamination, while patient and healthy donor samples were processed together. The immunoSEQ multiplex PCR was used to amplify TCRB sequences from cDNA, generating 87-bp fragments that spanned the CDR3 region. Amplicons were sequenced on the Illumina HiSeq platform. The paper's data handling went like this. PCR bias was corrected computationally using synthetic template baselines, and reads within Hamming distance 2 were collapsed, with unmergeable singletons discarded. By aligning reads against IMGT, V, D and J genes, CDR3 length, and insertions or deletions at six rearrangement sites were assigned. Clonotype counts were normalized to sorted cell number within each subset before computing true diversity and Gini coefficients with the tcR R package. Repertoire sharing was quantified using the overlap coefficient calculated on TCRB nucleotide sequences. TCRdb obtained this table from immuneACCESS and retained in-frame rearrangements with V and J assigned. These tables miss some clones; where compared with another copy, unresolved V genes account for less than half of the shortfall, and the remainder is unexplained. V and J calls and clone size are given by that table; D and trimming were obtained from the DNA. Present in this sample are 330,000 or so clones, 14% of which were seen just once. The ten most abundant clones make up roughly 7% of the sample.

The data belong to a study of beta chain features in type 1 diabetes (dated by TCRdb to 2016 to 2018). About the full investigation: Mean age, gender distribution, total cell number and subset yield did not differ between patients and healthy donors. A total of about 110,000,000 sorted cells were examined across all samples, and a strong correlation was observed between cell number per subset and RNA yield. The study compared the TCRB repertoires of sorted circulating CD4+ T cell subsets in recently diagnosed type 1 diabetes patients with those in matched healthy donors. Naive and central memory subsets were obtained from all 28 donors, but regulatory and stem cell-like memory subsets were isolated from only 8 patients and roughly 8 healthy donors. Results the study describes overall, beyond this receptor: At VDJ recombination sites, type 1 diabetes patients had fewer insertions and more deleted nucleotides, which implies abnormalities in thymic rearrangement. Because cDNA was sequenced instead of genomic DNA, activated cells with high expression could be over-represented, although the groups did not differ in activation or CD3 levels. Because the HLA sub-analyses included only small numbers of individuals, any influence of HLA type on TCRB rearrangement was left unresolved. PCR might favor shorter templates, but patient and control samples were amplified and corrected together, so any skew would affect both groups equally. A moderate but significant shortening of TCRB CDR3 length was observed in type 1 diabetes patients in all four CD4+ subsets. Naive, central memory and regulatory TCRB repertoires appeared more similar among patients than among healthy donors.

Each donor gave one peripheral blood draw, averaging approximately 0.11 L, which was collected into heparinised tubes. A BD FACSAria II and a panel including CD45RO, CCR7, CD25, CD127, CD95 and CD27 were used to sort naive, central memory, regulatory and stem cell-like memory CD4+ T cells. Every sorted population had a purity above 95%. PBMCs were isolated immediately by Lymphoprep density gradient centrifugation and stained directly without culture. So that batch effects would be minimized, each experiment stained and sorted samples in pairs, pairing one healthy donor with one patient. The CDR1 and CDR2 encoded by the germline V gene are MGHRA and YSYEKL. Its CDR3 holds 13 amino acids, cysteine through phenylalanine. This entry keeps only the CDR3 DNA: 39 bases, framed from base 1. The junction shows trimming of 5 bases on V and 4 bases on J, plus 10 bases between the germline ends.

Recombination joined TRBV4-1 with TRBJ2-3; no D gene can be assigned with confidence. This receptor was identified in a man aged 25-40 years in good health. Sample: central memory CD4+ T cells from blood. The nucleotide sequence is TGCGCCAGCAGCGTATACTTGGCAGATACGCAGTATTTT. Its protein reads: CASSVYLADTQYF.